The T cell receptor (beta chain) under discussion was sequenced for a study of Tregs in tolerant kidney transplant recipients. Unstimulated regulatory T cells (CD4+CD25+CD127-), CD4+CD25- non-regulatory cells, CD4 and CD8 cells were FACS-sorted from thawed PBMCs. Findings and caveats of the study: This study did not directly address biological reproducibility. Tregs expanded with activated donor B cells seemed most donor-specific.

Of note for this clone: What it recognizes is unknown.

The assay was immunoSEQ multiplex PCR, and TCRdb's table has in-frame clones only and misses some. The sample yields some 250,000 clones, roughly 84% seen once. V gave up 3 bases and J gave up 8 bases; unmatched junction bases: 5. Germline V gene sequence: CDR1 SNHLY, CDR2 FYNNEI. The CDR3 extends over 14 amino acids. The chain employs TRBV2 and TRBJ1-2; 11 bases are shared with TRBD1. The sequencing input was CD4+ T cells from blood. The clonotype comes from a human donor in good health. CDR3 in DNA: TGTGCCAGCAGTGACCCGGGACAGGGGGGCGGCTACACCTTC. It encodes CASSDPGQGGGYTF.